This section outlines one TCR beta chain sequence together with its context. This CDR3 is built from 15 residues. Germline V CDR1 and CDR2: SGHNT, YENEEA. Losses at the gene ends were 5 bases for V and 5 bases for J; bases not matched to a gene: 9. Methods used by the authors: It was from reference gene primer amplification that nucleated cell counts were estimated. Profiled with immunoSEQ multiplex PCR; TCRdb holds only in-frame clones, not every one. V and J calls and clone size come straight from that table; D and trimming were deduced from the DNA. The sample comprises about 53,000 clones, more than 60% of which are singletons, and about 15% rests with the top ten. The sample is drawn from a study of blood T cell repertoires in COVID-19.

The TCR was taken from a human donor with active or convalescent COVID-19. The donor label of this sample is uncertain. Source material: peripheral blood. The chain couples TRBV11-3 to TRBJ2-3; 8 bases are shared with TRBD2. Here the CDR3 DNA reads TGTGCCAGCAGCCGAAGCGGGAGCCCTCAAGATACGCAGTATTTT. Its protein product is CASSRSGSPQDTQYF. The complete variable domain, with remaining parts taken from reference TRBV11-3 and TRBJ2-3, reads EAGVVQSPRYKIIEKKQPVAFWCNPISGHNTLYWYLQNLGQGPELLIRYENEEAVDDSQLPKDRFSAERLKGVDSTLKIQPAELGDSAVYLCASSRSGSPQDTQYFGPGTRLTVL.